This T cell receptor (beta chain) came from a study of PD-L1 blockade in urothelial cancer. Germline loops: CDR1 MDHEN, CDR2 SYDVKM. Trimming pared 6 bases from V and 1 base from J, leaving 13 bases between. This CDR3 region has 15 residues. Assay: immunoSEQ multiplex PCR; the TCRdb copy retains only in-frame clones and omits some. The data hold 40,000 or so clones, with roughly 80% observed a single time. The sequence derives from a man between 65 and 85 years old with urothelial cancer. The rearrangement joins TRBV28 to TRBJ1-5; D may be TRBD1 (6 bases). The source was PBMCs, collected around atezolizumab (anti-PD-L1) treatment. The CDR3 loop is CASRLQGFSNQPQHF. Written as DNA, the CDR3 is TGTGCCAGCAGACTACAGGGCTTCAGCAATCAGCCCCAGCATTTT.